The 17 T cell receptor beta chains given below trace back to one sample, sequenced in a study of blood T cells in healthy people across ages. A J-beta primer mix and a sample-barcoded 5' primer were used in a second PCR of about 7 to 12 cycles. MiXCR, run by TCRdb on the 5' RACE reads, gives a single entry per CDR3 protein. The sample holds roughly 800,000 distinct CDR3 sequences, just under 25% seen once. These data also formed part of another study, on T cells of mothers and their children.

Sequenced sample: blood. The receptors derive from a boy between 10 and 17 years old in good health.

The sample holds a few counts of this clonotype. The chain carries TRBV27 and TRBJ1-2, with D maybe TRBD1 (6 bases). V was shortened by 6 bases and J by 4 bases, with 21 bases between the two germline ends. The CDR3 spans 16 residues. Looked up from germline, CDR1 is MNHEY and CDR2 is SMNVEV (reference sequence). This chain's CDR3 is CASSQSGQIFLYGYTF. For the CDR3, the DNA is TGTGCCAGCAGCCAATCCGGACAGATTTTTCTCTATGGCTACACCTTC.

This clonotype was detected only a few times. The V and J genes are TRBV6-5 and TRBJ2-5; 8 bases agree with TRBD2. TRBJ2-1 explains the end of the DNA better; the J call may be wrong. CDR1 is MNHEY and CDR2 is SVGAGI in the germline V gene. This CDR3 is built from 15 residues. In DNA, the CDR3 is TGTGCCAGCAGTTACTCGACTAGCGTGGTCAATGAGCAGTTCTTC. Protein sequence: CASSYSTSVVNEQFF.

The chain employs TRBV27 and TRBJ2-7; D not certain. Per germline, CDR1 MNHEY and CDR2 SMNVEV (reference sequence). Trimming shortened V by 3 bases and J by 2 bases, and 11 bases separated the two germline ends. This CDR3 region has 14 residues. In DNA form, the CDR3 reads TGTGCCAGCAGTTTCGGCCAGAAAGCCTACGAGCAGTACTTC. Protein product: CASSFGQKAYEQYF.

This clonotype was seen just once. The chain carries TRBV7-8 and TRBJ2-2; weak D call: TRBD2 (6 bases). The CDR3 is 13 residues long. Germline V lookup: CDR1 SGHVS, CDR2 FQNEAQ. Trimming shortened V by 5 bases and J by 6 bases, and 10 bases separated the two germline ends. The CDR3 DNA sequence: TGTGCCAGCAGCCCGGAGGGGCCCGGGGAGCTGTTTTTT. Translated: CASSPEGPGELFF.

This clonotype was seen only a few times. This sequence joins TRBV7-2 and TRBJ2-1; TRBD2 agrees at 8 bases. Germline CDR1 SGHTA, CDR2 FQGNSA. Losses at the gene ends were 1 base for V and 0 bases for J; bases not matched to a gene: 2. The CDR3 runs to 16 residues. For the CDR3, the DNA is TGTGCCAGCAGCTTAGACGGGGGGGGCTCCTACAATGAGCAGTTCTTC. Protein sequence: CASSLDGGGSYNEQFF.

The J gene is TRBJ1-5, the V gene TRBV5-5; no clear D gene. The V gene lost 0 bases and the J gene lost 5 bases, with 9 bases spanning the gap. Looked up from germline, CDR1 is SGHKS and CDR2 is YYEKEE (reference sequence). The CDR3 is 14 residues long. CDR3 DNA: TGTGCCAGCAGCTTGGGATCAGGAGATCAGCCCCAGCATTTT. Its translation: CASSLGSGDQPQHF.

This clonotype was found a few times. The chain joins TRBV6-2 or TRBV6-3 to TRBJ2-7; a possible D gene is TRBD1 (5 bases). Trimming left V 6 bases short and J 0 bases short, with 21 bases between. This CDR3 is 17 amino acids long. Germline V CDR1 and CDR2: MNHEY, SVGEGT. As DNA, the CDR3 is TGTGCCAGCAGGTCTCTCCCCTGGGGCACCAGCTCCTACGAGCAGTACTTC. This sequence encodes CASRSLPWGTSSYEQYF.

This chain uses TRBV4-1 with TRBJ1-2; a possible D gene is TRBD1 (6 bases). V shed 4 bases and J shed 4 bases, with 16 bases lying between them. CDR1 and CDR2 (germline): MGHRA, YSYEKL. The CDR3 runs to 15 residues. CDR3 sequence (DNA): TGCGCCAGCAGCCCGGTAGTGGGGGGCACCTATGGCTACACCTTC. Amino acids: CASSPVVGGTYGYTF.

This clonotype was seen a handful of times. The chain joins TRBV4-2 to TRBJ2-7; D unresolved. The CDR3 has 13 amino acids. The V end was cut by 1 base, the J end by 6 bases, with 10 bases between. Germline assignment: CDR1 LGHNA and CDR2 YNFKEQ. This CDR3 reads CASSQVGVSEQYF. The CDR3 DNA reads TGTGCCAGCAGCCAAGTTGGAGTTTCCGAGCAGTACTTC.

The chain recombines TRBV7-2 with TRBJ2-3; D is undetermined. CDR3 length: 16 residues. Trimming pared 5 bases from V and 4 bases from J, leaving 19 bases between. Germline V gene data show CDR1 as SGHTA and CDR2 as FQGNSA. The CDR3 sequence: CASSRLVLDIADTQYF. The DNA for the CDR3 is TGTGCCAGCAGCCGTCTAGTTCTTGACATCGCAGATACGCAGTATTTT.

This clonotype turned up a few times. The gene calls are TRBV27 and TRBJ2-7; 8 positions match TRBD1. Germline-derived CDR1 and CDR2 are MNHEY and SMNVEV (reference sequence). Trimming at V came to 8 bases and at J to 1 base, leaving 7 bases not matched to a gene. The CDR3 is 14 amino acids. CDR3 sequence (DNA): TGTGCCAGCGCAGGGGGCGCGAGGTCCTACGAGCAGTACTTC. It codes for CASAGGARSYEQYF.

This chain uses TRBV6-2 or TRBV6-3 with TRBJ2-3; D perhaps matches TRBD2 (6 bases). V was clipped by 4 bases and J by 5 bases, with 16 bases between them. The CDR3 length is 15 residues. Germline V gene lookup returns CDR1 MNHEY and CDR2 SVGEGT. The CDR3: CASSSEGGSQDTQYF. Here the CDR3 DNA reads TGTGCCAGCAGTTCAGAGGGAGGTAGTCAAGATACGCAGTATTTT.

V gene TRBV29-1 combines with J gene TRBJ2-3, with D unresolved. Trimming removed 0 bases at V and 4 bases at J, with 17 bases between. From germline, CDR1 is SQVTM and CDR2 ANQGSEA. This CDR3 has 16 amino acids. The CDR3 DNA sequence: TGCAGCGTTGAAGAAGGCCTATTAACAAGCCCAGATACGCAGTATTTT. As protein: CSVEEGLLTSPDTQYF.

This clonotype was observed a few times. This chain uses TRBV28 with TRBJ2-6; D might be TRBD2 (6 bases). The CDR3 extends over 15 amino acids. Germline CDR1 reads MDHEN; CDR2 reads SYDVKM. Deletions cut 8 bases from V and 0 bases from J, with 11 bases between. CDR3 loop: CASGGANSGANVLTF. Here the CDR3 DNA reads TGTGCCAGCGGAGGGGCGAACTCTGGGGCCAACGTCCTGACTTTC.

CDR3 loop: CASESGFYEQYF. The CDR3 DNA is TGTGCCAGCGAATCCGGGTTCTACGAGCAGTACTTC. The J gene is TRBJ2-7, the V gene TRBV2; no definite D call. V was clipped by 8 bases and J by 3 bases, with 11 bases between them. Germline CDR1 reads SNHLY; CDR2 reads FYNNEI. The CDR3 is 12 residues long.

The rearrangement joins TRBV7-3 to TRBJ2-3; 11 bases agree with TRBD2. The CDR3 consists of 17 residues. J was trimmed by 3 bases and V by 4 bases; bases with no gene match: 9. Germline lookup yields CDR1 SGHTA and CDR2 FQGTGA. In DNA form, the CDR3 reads TGTGCCAGCAGCTCCAATGGGGCTAGCGGGGGGACAGATACGCAGTATTTT. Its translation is CASSSNGASGGTDTQYF.

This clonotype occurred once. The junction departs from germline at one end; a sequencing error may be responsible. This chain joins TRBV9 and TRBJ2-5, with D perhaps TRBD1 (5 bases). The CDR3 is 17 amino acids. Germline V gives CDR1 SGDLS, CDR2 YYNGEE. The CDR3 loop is CASSVGFAGPGQGTQYF. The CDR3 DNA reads TGTGCCAGCAGCGTAGGATTCGCAGGGCCAGGTCAAGGGACCCAGTACTTC.